This T cell receptor beta chain was obtained from a study of control samples from healthy donors and cancer patients (dated by TCRdb to 2018 to 2020). Libraries came from the immunoSEQ multiplex PCR assay. Imported from immuneACCESS, the table was reduced by TCRdb to in-frame sequences with V and J called. These copies leave out some clones; in studies compared against another copy, an unresolved V gene accounts for under half, and the cause of the remainder is not known. This sample holds about 130,000 clones; about 90% were observed only once. About 2.2% of the sample comes from the top ten. This clone was recorded only once. Its antigen is currently not known. No base quality information exists; no much larger clone differs at one position. V lost 3 bases and J lost 2 bases; the stretch between them is 9 bases long. The CDR3 has 14 amino acids, counting the end cysteine and phenylalanine. The only DNA kept is the CDR3, 42 bases in frame from the first base. CDR1 and CDR2, per the germline V gene, are KGHSH and LQKENI.

The chain couples TRBV18 to TRBJ2-3, with no confidently assigned D gene. The sequence was collected from a woman aged 45-65 years in good health. The sequenced sample was blood. The base sequence is TGTGCCAGCTCACCCCCGACACCCACAGATACGCAGTATTTT. Its protein product is CASSPPTPTDTQYF.